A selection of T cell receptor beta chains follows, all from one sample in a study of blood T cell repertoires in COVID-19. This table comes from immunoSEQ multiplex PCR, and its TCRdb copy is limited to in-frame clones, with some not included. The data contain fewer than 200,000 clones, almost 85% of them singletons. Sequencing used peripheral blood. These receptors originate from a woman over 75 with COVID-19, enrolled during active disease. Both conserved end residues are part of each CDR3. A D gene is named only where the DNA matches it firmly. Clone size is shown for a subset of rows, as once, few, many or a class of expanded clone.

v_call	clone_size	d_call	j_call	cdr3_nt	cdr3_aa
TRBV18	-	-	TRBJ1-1	TGTGCCAGCTCACCTATCCTAGACACTGAAGCTTTCTTT	CASSPILDTEAFF
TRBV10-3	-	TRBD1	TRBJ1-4	TGTGCCATCAGTGAGTCGCAGGGGGCTAATGAAAAACTGTTTTTT	CAISESQGANEKLFF
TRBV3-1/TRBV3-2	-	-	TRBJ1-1	TGTGCCAGCAGCCAACACGGGGGTAAAGCTTTCTTT	CASSQHGGKAFF
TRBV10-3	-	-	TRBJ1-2	TGTGCCATCAGTGAGCCGGCTACAGGGTCTAACTATGGCTACACCTTC	CAISEPATGSNYGYTF
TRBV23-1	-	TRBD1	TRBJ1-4	TGCGCCAGCGGGGACAGGGAAGGAACTAATGAAAAACTGTTTTTT	CASGDREGTNEKLFF
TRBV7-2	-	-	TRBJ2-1	TGTGCCAGCAGCTTAGCGGGAGTCGAGCAGTTCTTC	CASSLAGVEQFF
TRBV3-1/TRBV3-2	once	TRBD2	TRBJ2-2	TGTGCCAGCAGGCCTACTAGCGGGGGGAACACCGGGGAGCTGTTTTTT	CASRPTSGGNTGELFF
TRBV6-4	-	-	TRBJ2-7	TGTGCCAGCAGTGAACAGGGAACAGGGCACGAGCAGTACTTC	CASSEQGTGHEQYF
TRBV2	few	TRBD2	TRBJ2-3	TGTGCCAGCGGCTCAGCGGGGGGGCGAACAGATACGCAGTATTTT	CASGSAGGRTDTQYF
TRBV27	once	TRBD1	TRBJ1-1	TGTGCCAGCAGTCAACAGGGGCTGGGGTTAGCTTTCTTT	CASSQQGLGLAFF
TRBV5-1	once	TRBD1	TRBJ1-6	TGCGCCAGCACCCTTGCCGAGACAGGGGTCTCACCCCTCCACTTT	CASTLAETGVSPLHF
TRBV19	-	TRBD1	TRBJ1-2	TGTGCCAGGAAGGGACAGGGTAATCCCCCCTATGGCTACACCTTC	CARKGQGNPPYGYTF
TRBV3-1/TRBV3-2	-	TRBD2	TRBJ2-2	TGTGCCAGCAGACTTAGCGGGGGGACCGGGGAGCTGTTTTTT	CASRLSGGTGELFF
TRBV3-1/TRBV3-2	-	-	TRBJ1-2	TGTGCCAGCAGCCAAGCAAACTATGGCTACACCTTC	CASSQANYGYTF
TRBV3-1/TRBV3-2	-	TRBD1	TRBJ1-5	TGTGCCAGCAGCCAAGGTCATACAGGGGTGGGTAATCAGCCCCAGCATTTT	CASSQGHTGVGNQPQHF
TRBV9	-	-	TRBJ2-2	TGTGCCAGCAGGCCACCCCTTGGTAGCGGCCCCTCGAACACCGGGGAGCTGTTTTTT	CASRPPLGSGPSNTGELFF
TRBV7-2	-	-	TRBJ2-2	TGTGCCAGCAGCTTAGTGGGGGGATTGAACACCGGGGAGCTGTTTTTT	CASSLVGGLNTGELFF
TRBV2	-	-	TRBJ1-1	TGTGCCAGCAGTGAAGTATCGGCAGGCGGGGCTTTCTTT	CASSEVSAGGAFF
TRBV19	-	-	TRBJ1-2	TGTGCCAGTAGTATCACAGGCGACTATGGCTACACCTTC	CASSITGDYGYTF
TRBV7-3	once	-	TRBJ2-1	TGTGCCAGCAGCCCCCGTCTAGCCTCCTACAATGAGCAGTTCTTC	CASSPRLASYNEQFF
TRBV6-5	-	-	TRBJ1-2	TGTGCCAGCAGTTTGTTCCCTTATGGCTACACCTTC	CASSLFPYGYTF
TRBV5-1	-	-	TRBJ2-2	TGCGCCAGCAGCTTGGGGCTGAACACCGGGGAGCTGTTTTTT	CASSLGLNTGELFF
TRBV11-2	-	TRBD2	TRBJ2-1	TGTGCCAGCAGCTTCGATCTAGCGGGAGGGCTAGAGCAGTTCTTC	CASSFDLAGGLEQFF
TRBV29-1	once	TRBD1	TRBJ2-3	TGCAGCGTTGAACCCGGGACAGGGTCTGGGCATACGCAGTATTTT	CSVEPGTGSGHTQYF
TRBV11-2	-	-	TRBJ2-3	TGTGCCAGCAGCCCCGGCGGTCATACGCAGTATTTT	CASSPGGHTQYF
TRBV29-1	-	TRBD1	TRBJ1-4	TGCAGCGTTGTGGGACAGGCAACTAATGAAAAACTGTTTTTT	CSVVGQATNEKLFF
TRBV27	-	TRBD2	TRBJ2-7	TGTGCCAGCAGTTTGGACTGGGGGGGGTACGAGCAGTACTTC	CASSLDWGGYEQYF
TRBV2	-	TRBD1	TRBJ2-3	TGTGCCAGCAGTGGACAGGGGATAAGCACAGATACGCAGTATTTT	CASSGQGISTDTQYF
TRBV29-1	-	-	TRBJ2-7	TGCAGCGTTCAGGTCAGCCGGATGACCTTCTACGAGCAGTACTTC	CSVQVSRMTFYEQYF
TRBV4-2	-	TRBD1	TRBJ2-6	TGTGCCAGCAGCCTCGGACAGGGTAGCATTTCCTCTGGGGCCAACGTCCTGACTTTC	CASSLGQGSISSGANVLTF
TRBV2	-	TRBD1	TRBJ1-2	TGTGCCAGCAGAGAGACAGGGAACTATGGCTACACCTTC	CASRETGNYGYTF
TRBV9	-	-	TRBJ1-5	TGTGCCAGCAGCGTAGCTTTATATCAGCCCCAGCATTTT	CASSVALYQPQHF